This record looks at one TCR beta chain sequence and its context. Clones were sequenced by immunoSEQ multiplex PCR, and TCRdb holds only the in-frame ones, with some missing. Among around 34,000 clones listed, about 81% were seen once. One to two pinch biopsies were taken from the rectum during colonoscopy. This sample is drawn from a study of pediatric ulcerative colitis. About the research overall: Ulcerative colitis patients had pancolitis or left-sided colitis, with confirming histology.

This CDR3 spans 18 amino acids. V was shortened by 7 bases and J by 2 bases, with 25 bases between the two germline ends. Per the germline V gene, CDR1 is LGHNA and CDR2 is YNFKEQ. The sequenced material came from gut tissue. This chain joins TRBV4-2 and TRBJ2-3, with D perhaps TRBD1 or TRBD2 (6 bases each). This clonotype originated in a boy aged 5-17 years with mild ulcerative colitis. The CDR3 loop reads CASTTVGGRAGSTDTQYF. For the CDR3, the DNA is TGTGCCAGCACAACTGTGGGGGGCCGAGCGGGCTCCACAGATACGCAGTATTTT.